This T cell receptor beta chain was sequenced for a study of graft-versus-host responses after intestinal transplantation (dated by TCRdb to about 2021). For context, the study as a whole: Recipients received multivisceral, liver-intestinal, or isolated intestinal transplants. After intestinal transplantation, graft-versus-host and host-versus-graft alloreactive T cell clones in the graft, circulation and bone marrow were tracked using bulk TCR-beta CDR3 sequencing. Instead of going to the commercial service, samples from a few later patients were sequenced in-house on an Illumina MiSeq and processed with MiXCR. The cohort enrolled approximately 24 intestinal transplant recipients, one of whom was a retransplant, and 3 patients without pretransplant specimens were excluded. Alloreactive clones were identified by sequencing pre-transplant mixed lymphocyte reaction products and comparing these products with unstimulated pre-transplant donor and recipient T cells. A peak of at least 4% donor T cells among recipient peripheral blood mononuclear cells was the definition used for donor T cell macrochimerism. All recipients received anti-thymocyte globulin induction followed by maintenance tacrolimus and steroids for two to four years.

The full study reports these points: Conclusions were limited by the relatively low number and heterogeneity of intestinal transplant patients. Early after transplant, peak levels of circulating GvH clones were associated with declines in HvG clones. GvH clones were found in recipient bone marrow, and some of the GvH clones appeared earlier in ileal mucosa or blood, which is consistent with an intestinal mucosal origin. High GvH to HvG T cell clonal ratios were observed in the allografts of patients with donor T cell macrochimerism.

As encoded in the germline V gene, CDR1 is SQVTM while CDR2 is ANQGSEA. The CDR3 spans 16 residues, from the cysteine through the phenylalanine. The entry retains the CDR3 DNA only, 48 bases that are in frame from base 1. V has 2 bases trimmed and J has 5 bases trimmed; junction bases matching no gene number 7. The method behind the library was the immunoSEQ multiplex PCR assay. For most patients, genomic DNA was isolated with the Qiagen DNeasy Blood and Tissue Kit and sent frozen to Adaptive Biotechnologies for TCR sequencing. High-throughput TCR-beta CDR3 sequencing of genomic DNA from most patients was performed by Adaptive Biotechnologies. On the study's bioinformatics: Adaptive's ImmunoSEQ software was the source of the TCR sequencing data for 15 to 20 patients, while a few other patients were processed with MiXCR and VDJtools. To correct CD4 versus CD8 sorting errors, sequences present in both subsets at a frequency ratio below 5:1 were removed. Because the origin of CDR3 nucleotide sequences shared between donor and recipient could not be assigned, those sequences were removed. To be classed as alloreactive, a clone needed at least 2-fold expansion over unstimulated cells and a minimum CFSE-low frequency of 0.002% (template counts) or 0.001% (read counts). A clone was considered mappable if detected in the sequenced pre-transplant spleen, lymph node, or MLR CFSE-low populations of the donor or recipient. Cumulative frequency of alloreactive clones was calculated as a percentage of all sequences weighted by copy number. Entries here come from immuneACCESS through TCRdb and include only in-frame sequences with V and J called. Some clones fail to appear in such tables; in the studies checked, an unresolved V gene covers under half of the shortfall, and the cause of the remainder is unknown. The V and J calls and clone size are taken from that table; D and trimming were inferred from the DNA. Present in this sample are approximately 90,000 clones, roughly 91% of which were seen just once. The top ten clonotypes cover roughly 2% of the sample.

Read against the paper, the sample's time point label means: cells obtained before transplantation from donor or recipient. CD3+CD4+ and CD3+CD8+ populations were FACS-sorted from unstimulated pre-transplant donor and recipient cells taken from spleen or lymph nodes. A word on this clone: The specificity of this receptor is unknown. No base quality information exists; no much larger clone differs at one position.

Rearrangement joined TRBV29-1 to TRBJ2-3, with 13 bases matching TRBD2. This receptor was obtained from a human donor who received an intestinal transplant. The source material was unstimulated CD8+ T cells sorted from spleen or lymph node cells, sampled before intestinal transplant. The nucleotide sequence reads TGCAGCGTTGAAATCCGACTAGCGGGGGGCGGAGATACGCAGTATTTT. This sequence encodes CSVEIRLAGGGDTQYF.